The 26 T cell receptor beta chains below all came from one sample that was sequenced in a study of cytomegalovirus exposure and HLA in healthy donors. Primers included in the PCR were 60 Vbeta and 13 Jbeta primers. Only in-frame clones appear in the TCRdb table, and some are missing; sequencing was by immunoSEQ multiplex PCR. The sample has hundreds of thousands of clones; around 79% are singletons. Sample: PBMCs. These receptors were collected from a male donor in good health and CMV-seronegative.

V usage is TRBV27 and J usage is TRBJ1-1, with 7 bases that match TRBD1. The CDR3 is 13 residues long. Germline CDR1 MNHEY, CDR2 SMNVEV (reference sequence). V lost 5 bases and J lost 4; bases outside the gene matches: 4. Written as DNA, the CDR3 is TGTGCCAGCAGTCGACCAGGGGGCACTGAAGCTTTCTTT. As protein: CASSRPGGTEAFF.

This chain connects TRBV5-6 to TRBJ2-5; D possibly corresponds to TRBD1 (6 bases). CDR1 is SGHDT and CDR2 is YYEEEE in the germline V gene. CDR3 size: 14 residues. The V and J ends lost 0 bases and 3 bases respectively, with 9 bases between them. CDR3 sequence: CASSLEAGEETQYF. The CDR3 DNA follows: TGTGCCAGCAGCTTGGAGGCAGGGGAAGAGACCCAGTACTTC.

This clone was seen only a few times. J is TRBJ1-1 and V is TRBV4-3; D not resolved. This CDR3 is 13 amino acids long. The V gene's germline CDR1 is LGHNA and CDR2 YSLEER. V was clipped by 3 bases and J by 1 base, with 6 bases between them. In DNA, the CDR3 is TGCGCCAGCAGCCACGGAGGGAACACTGAAGCTTTCTTT. Its translation is CASSHGGNTEAFF.

The J gene is TRBJ1-5, the V gene TRBV6-6; D is ambiguous. This CDR3 has 16 residues. V lost 2 bases to trimming and J lost 4 bases, with 15 bases between them. Looked up from germline, CDR1 is MNHNY and CDR2 is SVGAGI (reference sequence). CDR3 amino acids: CASSYIGSGFNQPQHF. In DNA, the CDR3 is TGTGCCAGCAGTTACATAGGGTCGGGGTTTAATCAGCCCCAGCATTTT.

This clone occurred once. V and J are TRBV4-3 and TRBJ1-5, with unresolved D. The germline V and J ends were trimmed by 0 bases and 5 bases, with 17 bases remaining between them. The germline V gene encodes CDR1 LGHNA and CDR2 YSLEER. The CDR3 loop spans 17 amino acids. The CDR3 loop reads CASSQDLPTSFHQPQHF. CDR3 DNA: TGCGCCAGCAGCCAAGATTTACCGACTAGCTTCCATCAGCCCCAGCATTTT.

The chain couples TRBV9 to TRBJ1-1, with D hard to call. Germline V gives CDR1 SGDLS, CDR2 YYNGEE. V gave up 0 bases and J gave up 4 bases, with 10 bases separating them. The CDR3 has 14 amino acids. This CDR3 is CASSVGGLGTEAFF. In DNA, the CDR3 is TGTGCCAGCAGCGTAGGAGGGCTGGGCACTGAAGCTTTCTTT.

The rearrangement uses TRBV9 and TRBJ2-1, with D perhaps TRBD1 (6 bases). With 0 bases removed from V and 2 bases from J, the gap between germline ends came to 9 bases. Germline loops: CDR1 SGDLS, CDR2 YYNGEE. The CDR3 extends over 15 amino acids. The CDR3 region is CASSVGQGTYNEQFF. CDR3 nucleotides: TGTGCCAGCAGCGTAGGCCAGGGGACCTACAATGAGCAGTTCTTC.

This chain uses TRBV19 with TRBJ2-3; the D is unclear. The V end was cut by 3 bases, the J end by 0 bases, with 10 bases between. Germline-derived CDR1 and CDR2 are LNHDA and SQIVND (reference sequence). The length of the CDR3 is 15 residues. CDR3 in DNA: TGTGCCAGTAGTATTCGGGTTACTAGCACAGATACGCAGTATTTT. Translated: CASSIRVTSTDTQYF. Supplemented by reference TRBV19 and TRBJ2-3, the full variable domain reads DGGITQSPKYLFRKEGQNVTLSCEQNLNHDAMYWYRQDPGQGLRLIYYSQIVNDFQKGDIAEGYSVSREKKESFPLTVTSAQKNPTAFYLCASSIRVTSTDTQYFGPGTRLTVL.

This clone was seen a few times. The V call is TRBV29-1, the J call TRBJ1-2; weak D call: TRBD1 (6 bases). V was clipped by 6 bases and J by 7 bases, with 12 bases between them. Germline lookup yields CDR1 SQVTM and CDR2 ANQGSEA. The CDR3 runs 11 residues. This CDR3 is CSVQGPGGYTF. In DNA form, the CDR3 reads TGCAGCGTACAGGGACCGGGTGGCTACACCTTC.

V is TRBV7-9 and J is TRBJ1-2; D remains ambiguous. Germline CDR1 is SEHNR and CDR2 is FQNEAQ (reference sequence). The V end lost 0 bases, the J end lost 6 bases, and 11 bases lay between the germline ends. CDR3 size: 14 residues. The CDR3 is CASSLALTVNGYTF. The CDR3, as DNA: TGTGCCAGCAGCTTAGCGCTGACTGTTAATGGCTACACCTTC.

The chain carries TRBV7-9 and TRBJ2-1; D perhaps matches TRBD2 (5 bases). Trimming removed 5 bases from V and 5 bases from J, with 19 bases in between. The CDR3 is 16 residues long. CDR1 and CDR2 from the germline V gene are SEHNR and FQNEAQ (reference sequence). CDR3 residues: CASSMNPADGDNEQFF. The CDR3 nucleotides are TGTGCCAGCAGCATGAACCCGGCTGACGGGGACAATGAGCAGTTCTTC.

The chain links TRBV6-5 to TRBJ2-2; D possibly corresponds to TRBD1 (6 bases). V lost 4 bases and J 4 bases, leaving 10 bases between the germline ends. This CDR3 is 14 amino acids long. Germline V gene sequence: CDR1 MNHEY, CDR2 SVGAGI. CDR3 in amino acids: CASSSQGPTGELFF. For the CDR3, the DNA is TGTGCCAGCAGTTCACAGGGCCCCACCGGGGAGCTGTTTTTT.

The rearrangement links TRBV5-6 to TRBJ2-1, with unresolved D. The ends were cut back, 2 bases at V and 0 bases at J, with 6 bases in the middle. From germline, CDR1 is SGHDT and CDR2 YYEEEE. This CDR3 region has 14 residues. The CDR3 DNA follows: TGTGCCAGCAGCTTTTACGGCTCCTACAATGAGCAGTTCTTC. Amino acid sequence: CASSFYGSYNEQFF.

The CDR3 is CASSLFIPDRGRSPLHF. The CDR3 DNA follows: TGTGCCAGCAGTTTATTTATTCCGGACAGGGGGCGTTCACCCCTCCACTTT. V gene TRBV27 combines with J gene TRBJ1-6, with 11 bases lining up with TRBD1. Germline V gene sequence: CDR1 MNHEY, CDR2 SMNVEV (reference sequence). V lost 1 base to trimming and J lost 9 bases; unmatched junction nucleotides: 8. The CDR3 extends over 17 amino acids.

The rearrangement joins TRBV28 to TRBJ2-7; 8 bases line up with TRBD2. V gave up 5 bases and J gave up 6 bases; unmatched junction bases: 9. Germline V gene data show CDR1 as MDHEN and CDR2 as SYDVKM. The CDR3 runs 14 residues. CDR3 in amino acids: CASSQRGGWVEQYF. The CDR3 DNA follows: TGTGCCAGCAGTCAACGGGGGGGTTGGGTCGAGCAGTACTTC. Complete variable domain (other parts from reference TRBV28 and TRBJ2-7): DVKVTQSSRYLVKRTGEKVFLECVQDMDHENMFWYRQDPGLGLRLIYFSYDVKMKEKGDIPEGYSVSREKKERFSLILESASTNQTSMYLCASSQRGGWVEQYFGPGTRLTVT.

V usage is TRBV7-9 and J usage is TRBJ2-7; weak D call: TRBD1 (6 bases). V lost 4 bases to trimming and J lost 7 bases, with 20 bases between them. Germline V CDR1 and CDR2: SEHNR, FQNEAQ (reference sequence). The CDR3 totals 15 residues. CDR3 in amino acids: CASSSSRDTFWEQYF. CDR3 bases: TGTGCCAGCAGCTCAAGCCGGGACACGTTTTGGGAGCAGTACTTC.

This clone was seen only once. V usage is TRBV27 and J usage is TRBJ2-5; 10 bases fit TRBD2. Germline V lookup: CDR1 MNHEY, CDR2 SMNVEV (reference sequence). With 3 bases clipped from V and 5 bases from J, the junction kept 9 bases outside the gene matches. CDR3 length: 16 amino acids. CDR3 region: CASSFLLAGVAETQYF. The CDR3 DNA reads TGTGCCAGCAGTTTCCTCCTAGCGGGAGTGGCGGAGACCCAGTACTTC.

This chain connects TRBV4-2 to TRBJ2-7; D not resolved. V was shortened by 0 bases and J by 3 bases, with 12 bases between the two germline ends. Looked up from germline, CDR1 is LGHNA and CDR2 is YNFKEQ. The CDR3 runs to 15 residues. The CDR3 DNA reads as TGTGCCAGCAGCCAAGAAATGGTCCCTAACTACGAGCAGTACTTC. This translates into CASSQEMVPNYEQYF.

This chain joins TRBV28 and TRBJ1-1, with a possible D match to TRBD1 (5 bases). This CDR3 contains 13 residues. Germline V lookup: CDR1 MDHEN, CDR2 SYDVKM. The V end lost 7 bases, the J end lost 6 bases, and 15 bases lay between the germline ends. The CDR3, as DNA: TGTGCCAGCAACTCCTTGGAAGGGGCTGAAGCTTTCTTT. Translation gives CASNSLEGAEAFF.

This clone was picked up a small number of times. The chain has TRBV18 and TRBJ1-1; weak D call: TRBD1 (5 bases). V lost 0 bases and J 2 bases, leaving 10 bases between the germline ends. This CDR3 spans 15 amino acids. Germline lookup yields CDR1 KGHSH and CDR2 LQKENI. CDR3 nucleotides: TGTGCCAGCTCACCACCATCCAGGGCTAACACTGAAGCTTTCTTT. The encoded protein is CASSPPSRANTEAFF.

The V and J genes are TRBV5-1 and TRBJ2-3; 8 bases are a match to TRBD1. V shed 1 base and J 5 bases; nucleotides not matched to a gene: 3. Per the germline V gene, CDR1 is SGHRS and CDR2 is YFSETQ. The CDR3 has 14 amino acids. CDR3 nucleotide sequence: TGCGCCAGCAGCTTGCAGGGGGCAGGAGATACGCAGTATTTT. Its translation: CASSLQGAGDTQYF.

This clone was seen just once. V is TRBV27 and J is TRBJ2-7; weak D call: TRBD1 (5 bases). Trimming took off 4 bases at V and 5 bases at J, with 12 bases between the two ends. Germline V lookup: CDR1 MNHEY, CDR2 SMNVEV (reference sequence). The CDR3 length is 13 residues. The chain's CDR3 is CASSSQGLHEQYF. CDR3 bases: TGTGCCAGCAGTTCCCAGGGATTACACGAGCAGTACTTC.

The V call is TRBV14, the J call TRBJ2-3, with 11 bases aligning to TRBD2. Per germline, CDR1 SGHDN and CDR2 FVKESK. The junction had 3 bases not matched to a gene; V was cut back by 5 bases and J by 2 bases. CDR3 length: 15 amino acids. The CDR3 DNA reads as TGTGCCAGCAGCACGACTAGCGGGATCACAGATACGCAGTATTTT. It yields the protein CASSTTSGITDTQYF.

V is TRBV10-3 and J is TRBJ1-1; TRBD1 matches 9 bases. The ends lost 6 bases at V and 1 base at J; junction bases unmatched: 9. Germline V CDR1 and CDR2: ENHRY, SYGVKD. CDR3 length: 16 residues. The DNA for the CDR3 is TGTGCCATCAGACCGGGACAGGGTATATCGAACACTGAAGCTTTCTTT. This codes for CAIRPGQGISNTEAFF.

V usage is TRBV5-1 and J usage is TRBJ1-3, with D tentatively TRBD1 (5 bases). CDR3 length: 14 amino acids. Germline V gene sequence: CDR1 SGHRS, CDR2 YFSETQ. V shed 7 bases and J shed 2 bases, with 13 bases lying between them. CDR3 sequence: CASSREGTGNTIYF. The CDR3 DNA reads as TGCGCCAGCTCCAGGGAAGGGACTGGAAACACCATATATTTT.

This chain uses TRBV7-9 with TRBJ1-1; TRBD1 might be the D (6 bases). Germline-derived CDR1 and CDR2 are SEHNR and FQNEAQ (reference sequence). The CDR3 runs 14 residues. Trimming cost V 4 bases and J 1 base, with 10 bases left between them. DNA for the CDR3: TGTGCCAGCAGCTCTTTGACAGGGAACACTGAAGCTTTCTTT. Translation: CASSSLTGNTEAFF.